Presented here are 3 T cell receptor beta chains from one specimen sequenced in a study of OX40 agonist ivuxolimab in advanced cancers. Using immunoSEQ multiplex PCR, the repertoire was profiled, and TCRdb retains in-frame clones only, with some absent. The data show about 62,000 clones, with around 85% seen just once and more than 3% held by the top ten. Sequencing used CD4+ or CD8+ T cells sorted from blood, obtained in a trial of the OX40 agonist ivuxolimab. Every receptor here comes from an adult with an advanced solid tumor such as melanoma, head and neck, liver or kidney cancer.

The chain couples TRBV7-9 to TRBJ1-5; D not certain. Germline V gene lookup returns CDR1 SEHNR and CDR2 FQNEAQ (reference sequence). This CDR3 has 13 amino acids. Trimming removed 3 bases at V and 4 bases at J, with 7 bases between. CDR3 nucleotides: TGTGCCAGCAGCTTTGGGGAAAATCAGCCCCAGCATTTT. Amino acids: CASSFGENQPQHF.

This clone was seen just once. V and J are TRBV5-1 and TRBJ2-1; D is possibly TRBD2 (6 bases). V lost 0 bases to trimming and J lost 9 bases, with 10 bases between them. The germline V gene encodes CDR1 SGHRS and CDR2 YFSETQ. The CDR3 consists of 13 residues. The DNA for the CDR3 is TGCGCCAGCAGCTTGGCGAGCGGGTCTGAGCAGTTCTTC. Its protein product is CASSLASGSEQFF.

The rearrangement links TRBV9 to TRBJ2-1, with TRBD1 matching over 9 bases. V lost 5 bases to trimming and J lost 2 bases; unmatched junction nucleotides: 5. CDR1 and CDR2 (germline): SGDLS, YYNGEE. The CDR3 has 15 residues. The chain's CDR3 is CASRGQGHTYNEQFF. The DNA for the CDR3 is TGTGCCAGCAGGGGACAGGGCCACACCTACAATGAGCAGTTCTTC.